This entry concerns a single T cell receptor beta chain. Its target is unknown. The sample is drawn from a study of T cells in Graves' hyperthyroidism and ophthalmopathy. Study outcomes and limitations: Most thyroid clonotypes with frequency above 0.001 were detected in blood.

Graves' hyperthyroidism was deemed stable given no ophthalmopathy progression within 18 months. Orbital computed tomography, thyroid ultrasound, serum thyroxine and TRAb, and clinical symptoms together informed the diagnoses. Per the germline V gene, CDR1 is SGHRS and CDR2 is YFSETQ. V lost 6 bases, J lost 2 bases, and 6 bases stayed unmatched. This CDR3 contains 15 residues. TCR beta CDR3 region amplification was performed from RNA transcripts. When the TCR CDR3 underwent first-round RT-PCR, the HTBI primer set was used. TCRdb ran MiXCR on the multiplex PCR reads and lists one entry per CDR3 protein. There are roughly 750,000 distinct CDR3 sequences in the sample; around 15% occur only once, and under 8.5% lies in the top ten.

The origin of this receptor is a man younger than 30 with Graves' hyperthyroidism. The J gene is TRBJ2-1, the V gene TRBV5-1, with 9 bases lining up with TRBD2. Sequencing was done on a sample of blood. CDR3 amino acids: CASKYAGGPYNEQFF. The CDR3 DNA follows: TGCGCCAGCAAGTACGCGGGAGGGCCCTACAATGAGCAGTTCTTC.